The 29 T cell receptor beta chains reported below all come from one sample, sequenced in a study of cytomegalovirus exposure and HLA in healthy donors (dated by TCRdb to the late 2010s). Library generation was performed with the immunoSEQ multiplex PCR assay. A mixture of 60 forward primers for TCR Vbeta segments and 13 reverse primers for TCR Jbeta segments was used in the multiplex PCR. This immuneACCESS table, as held by TCRdb, lists in-frame sequences with V and J called but not all clones. Of the missing ones, under half trace to an unresolved V gene in checked studies; the others have no known cause. The sample contains 150,000 to 200,000 clones, 70% to 85% of them found a single time. About 1.5% of the sample is taken by the ten largest. Sequencing was performed on PBMCs. The receptors shown here come from a man aged 18 to 30 in good health and CMV-seronegative.

This clone was detected only a few times. The chain combines TRBV30 with TRBJ1-1; no firm D call. This CDR3 is built from 15 residues. Germline V CDR1 and CDR2: GTSNPN, SVGIG (reference sequence). V was clipped by 0 bases and J by 1 base, with 12 bases between them. CDR3 loop: CAWSVLPTGNTEAFF. The CDR3 DNA sequence: TGTGCCTGGAGTGTACTTCCCACGGGGAACACTGAAGCTTTCTTT. Drawing the rest from reference TRBV30 and TRBJ1-1, the complete variable domain is SQTIHQWPATLVQPVGSPLSLECTVEGTSNPNLYWYRQAAGRGLQLLFYSVGIGQISSEVPQNLSASRPQDRQFILSSKKLLLSDSGFYLCAWSVLPTGNTEAFFGQGTRLTVV.

The V and J genes are TRBV7-2 and TRBJ1-5, with 7 bases fitting TRBD1. The CDR3 covers 14 residues. Losses at the gene ends were 4 bases for V and 4 bases for J; bases not matched to a gene: 4. Germline-derived CDR1 and CDR2 are SGHTA and FQGNSA. CDR3 sequence (DNA): TGTGCCAGCAGCTCCCAGGGGGGAAATCAGCCCCAGCATTTT. Protein: CASSSQGGNQPQHF.

The chain joins TRBV5-8 to TRBJ1-1, with TRBD1 as a possible D gene (5 bases). Germline V gene lookup returns CDR1 SGHTS and CDR2 YDEGEE. V was shortened by 6 bases and J by 4 bases, with 13 bases between the two germline ends. This CDR3 is 13 amino acids long. The CDR3 loop is CASMQGYSTEAFF. Here the CDR3 DNA reads TGTGCCAGCATGCAGGGATATTCCACTGAAGCTTTCTTT.

The CDR3 sequence is CASSQGGGTTYEQYF. The CDR3 coding sequence is TGCGCCAGCAGCCAAGGGGGGGGAACCACCTACGAGCAGTACTTC. The chain joins TRBV4-1 to TRBJ2-7; 7 bases align to TRBD2. CDR1 and CDR2 from the germline V gene are MGHRA and YSYEKL. Germline trimming cut 1 base from V and 2 bases from J; bases unmatched to any gene: 5. This CDR3 is 15 amino acids long.

This clone was detected a few times. This rearrangement joins TRBV2 to TRBJ2-1; 12 bases are shared with TRBD2. CDR3 length: 16 amino acids. The germline V gene has CDR1 SNHLY and CDR2 FYNNEI. J gave up 9 bases and V 6 bases, and 12 bases lay outside the gene matches. This CDR3 reads CASSALTSGGTTEQFF. The CDR3 nucleotides read TGTGCCAGCAGCGCACTCACTAGCGGGGGGACTACTGAGCAGTTCTTC.

This clone has only a few counts. This chain joins TRBV12-5 and TRBJ2-3, with a tentative D call TRBD2 (5 bases). The CDR3 runs to 14 residues. Trimming removed 5 bases from V and 1 base from J, with 10 bases in between. Germline V gene lookup returns CDR1 LGHNT and CDR2 FRNRAP. Here the CDR3 reads CASGRELGTDTQYF. CDR3 DNA sequence: TGTGCTAGTGGTCGGGAATTGGGCACAGATACGCAGTATTTT.

This chain joins TRBV4-1 and TRBJ1-5, with D perhaps matching TRBD1 (6 bases). Germline V gene data show CDR1 as MGHRA and CDR2 as YSYEKL. The CDR3 has 15 residues. V was clipped by 1 base and J by 4 bases, with 11 bases between them. Written as DNA, the CDR3 is TGCGCCAGCAGCCAAGGGACAGAAGGGAATCAGCCCCAGCATTTT. It yields the protein CASSQGTEGNQPQHF.

V usage is TRBV7-6 and J usage is TRBJ1-4; TRBD1 might be the D (6 bases). The V gene's germline CDR1 is SGHVS and CDR2 FNYEAQ. The V end was cut by 5 bases, the J end by 8 bases, with 15 bases between. The CDR3 is made up of 14 amino acids. The CDR3 DNA is TGTGCCAGCAGCCAAAGGGCAGGGGACGAAAAACTGTTTTTT. It translates to CASSQRAGDEKLFF.

This rearrangement joins TRBV5-6 to TRBJ2-7, with 11 bases that match TRBD2. Germline CDR1 is SGHDT and CDR2 is YYEEEE. The V and J ends lost 3 bases and 0 bases, in that order; junction bases with no gene match: 5. This CDR3 spans 16 amino acids. The CDR3 bases are TGTGCCAGCAGCTATGGGACTAGCGGTATCTCCTACGAGCAGTACTTC. As protein: CASSYGTSGISYEQYF.

The chain has TRBV30 and TRBJ2-3; a weak D match, TRBD2 (5 bases). V was trimmed by 3 bases and J by 1 base, leaving 17 bases between them. Per germline, CDR1 GTSNPN and CDR2 SVGIG (reference sequence). The length of the CDR3 is 16 residues. CDR3 residues: CAWRDSLGAGTDTQYF. CDR3 coding DNA: TGTGCCTGGAGGGACTCGCTAGGAGCCGGCACAGATACGCAGTATTTT.

The V gene is TRBV5-1, the J gene TRBJ2-5, with D hard to call. Germline V gene sequence: CDR1 SGHRS, CDR2 YFSETQ. V lost 9 bases and J lost 1, with 10 bases in between. The CDR3 extends over 12 amino acids. The DNA for the CDR3 is TGCGCCACCCGGAGAGGCCAAGAGACCCAGTACTTC. Its translation is CATRRGQETQYF.

Regarding this clone: This sample includes further DNA sequences coding for the same CDR3. The genes are TRBV19 and TRBJ1-5; a weak D match, TRBD1 (6 bases). In germline, CDR1 is LNHDA, CDR2 SQIVND (reference sequence). This CDR3 has 16 amino acids. V was cut by 4 bases and J by 0 bases, with 13 bases left in between. The CDR3 bases are TGTGCCAGTAGTACGACAGGTACCTATAGCAATCAGCCCCAGCATTTT. Its protein product is CASSTTGTYSNQPQHF.

This sequence joins TRBV27 and TRBJ1-5; D unresolved. This CDR3 has 13 amino acids. Germline V lookup: CDR1 MNHEY, CDR2 SMNVEV (reference sequence). V was pared by 3 bases and J by 9 bases, with 12 bases between. The CDR3 coding sequence is TGTGCCAGCAGTTTTTCCCCGGGTCGGCCCCAGCATTTT. It specifies CASSFSPGRPQHF.

V and J are TRBV6-6 and TRBJ2-7, with 8 bases matching TRBD2. This CDR3 has 13 residues. The ends lost 7 bases at V and 5 bases at J; junction bases unmatched: 7. Germline values: CDR1 MNHNY, CDR2 SVGAGI (reference sequence). The CDR3 sequence is CASKASGHDEQYF. The CDR3 DNA reads as TGTGCCAGCAAAGCTAGCGGGCACGACGAGCAGTACTTC.

The chain uses TRBV2 and TRBJ1-1; TRBD1 agrees at 7 bases. CDR1 and CDR2 from the germline V gene are SNHLY and FYNNEI. The CDR3 is 15 residues long. V dropped 6 bases and J dropped 2; count of bases not matched to a gene: 9. This CDR3 is CASRAVGQRNTEAFF. In DNA form, the CDR3 reads TGTGCCAGCAGAGCTGTGGGACAGCGAAACACTGAAGCTTTCTTT.

The chain recombines TRBV6-1 with TRBJ2-7, with 14 bases lining up with TRBD2. Germline V gene lookup returns CDR1 MNHNS and CDR2 SASEGT. V was pared by 2 bases and J by 6 bases, with 9 bases of the junction left unmatched. CDR3 size: 17 residues. In nucleotides, the CDR3 is TGTGCCAGCAGTGAATGGGGGCCGGGACTAGCGGGAGCCGAGCAGTACTTC. This translates into CASSEWGPGLAGAEQYF.

This clone was observed once. This chain joins TRBV6-6 and TRBJ1-2, with D perhaps matching TRBD1 (6 bases). The V end lost 7 bases, the J end lost 4 bases, and 16 bases lay between the germline ends. This CDR3 contains 14 residues. Germline CDR1 reads MNHNY; CDR2 reads SVGAGI (reference sequence). In DNA, the CDR3 is TGTGCCAGCACCTCGTCAGGGGAGTTCTATGGCTACACCTTC. This encodes CASTSSGEFYGYTF.

The CDR3, as DNA: TGTGCCAGCAGTCACCATCGACAGGGTGCTAACTATGGCTACACCTTC. The encoded protein is CASSHHRQGANYGYTF. The chain is built from TRBV27 and TRBJ1-2; the match to TRBD1 covers 7 bases. The CDR3 runs 16 residues. V was pared by 5 bases and J by 0 bases, with 9 bases of the junction left unmatched. Germline assignment: CDR1 MNHEY and CDR2 SMNVEV (reference sequence).

V usage is TRBV5-1 and J usage is TRBJ2-3; D not certain. The germline V gene has CDR1 SGHRS and CDR2 YFSETQ. Trimming shortened V by 0 bases and J by 0 bases, and 8 bases separated the two germline ends. This CDR3 has 15 residues. The CDR3 nucleotides are TGCGCCAGCAGCTTGGATGCGCCGAGCACAGATACGCAGTATTTT. It encodes CASSLDAPSTDTQYF.

The CDR3 loop is CASSPRTSGISSYEQYF. Here the CDR3 DNA reads TGTGCCAGCAGTCCTCGGACTAGCGGGATAAGCTCCTACGAGCAGTACTTC. The chain carries TRBV28 and TRBJ2-7; 12 nucleotides agree with TRBD2. The CDR3 runs 17 residues. The J segment lost 0 bases and the V segment lost 5 bases, leaving 8 bases of the junction unmatched. The germline gives CDR1 MDHEN, CDR2 SYDVKM.

This rearrangement joins TRBV6-6 to TRBJ1-1; D is ambiguous. Germline V gene sequence: CDR1 MNHNY, CDR2 SVGAGI (reference sequence). V dropped 2 bases and J dropped 1 base, with 8 bases sitting between them. This CDR3 is 14 amino acids long. The CDR3 region has the DNA TGTGCCAGCAGTTACGCGAGAGGGAACACTGAAGCTTTCTTT. Translating it yields CASSYARGNTEAFF.

Of note for this clone: The junction does not match germline at one end; this may be a read error. The genes are TRBV6-1 and TRBJ1-2; D is unresolved. Per germline, CDR1 MNHNS and CDR2 SASEGT. This CDR3 has 14 residues. The CDR3 bases are TGTGCCAGCAATTGGTTGCTCGCTAACTATGGCTACCCCTTC. This sequence encodes CASNWLLANYGYPF.

The rearrangement uses TRBV5-1 and TRBJ2-1; 12 bases fit TRBD2. CDR1 and CDR2 (germline): SGHRS, YFSETQ. Trimming cost V 3 bases and J 10 bases; bases outside gene matches: 8. This CDR3 has 15 amino acids. Here the CDR3 DNA reads TGCGCCAGCAGCTCCTTTCTAGCGGGGGGGCAGGAGCAGTTCTTC. Residues: CASSSFLAGGQEQFF.

The genes are TRBV2 and TRBJ1-2; D gene ambiguous. The length of the CDR3 is 15 residues. From germline, CDR1 is SNHLY and CDR2 FYNNEI. Trimming took 5 bases from V and 0 from J, leaving 13 bases between them. The CDR3 loop is CASSPRLASNYGYTF. The CDR3 DNA reads TGTGCCAGCAGTCCCCGTTTGGCTTCTAACTATGGCTACACCTTC.

The chain employs TRBV2 and TRBJ2-1; 8 nucleotides match TRBD2. This CDR3 has 17 residues. V lost 0 bases, J lost 2 bases, and 6 bases stayed unmatched. The germline V gene has CDR1 SNHLY and CDR2 FYNNEI. The CDR3 bases are TGTGCCAGCAGTGAAGCGCTTACGGGAGGGGCCTACAATGAGCAGTTCTTC. Its protein is CASSEALTGGAYNEQFF.

The chain couples TRBV5-5 to TRBJ2-4; 9 nucleotides agree with TRBD1. Germline trimming cut 1 base from V and 11 bases from J; bases unmatched to any gene: 7. The CDR3 length is 14 residues. Germline CDR1 is SGHKS and CDR2 is YYEKEE (reference sequence). CDR3 in amino acids: CASSLTGGEIFQYF. The DNA for the CDR3 is TGTGCCAGCAGCTTGACAGGGGGCGAAATATTTCAGTACTTC.

CDR3 in DNA: TGTGCCACCAGCAGAAGCGATCTGAACACCGGGGAGCTGTTTTTT. Protein product: CATSRSDLNTGELFF. This rearrangement joins TRBV15 to TRBJ2-2; D remains ambiguous. Germline V gene lookup returns CDR1 LNHNV and CDR2 YYDKDF (reference sequence). The V end was cut by 2 bases, the J end by 1 base, with 8 bases between. This CDR3 spans 15 amino acids. The complete variable domain, with remaining parts taken from reference TRBV15 and TRBJ2-2, reads DAMVIQNPRYQVTQFGKPVTLSCSQTLNHNVMYWYQQKSSQAPKLLFHYYDKDFNNEADTPDNFQSRRPNTSFCFLDIRSPGLGDTAMYLCATSRSDLNTGELFFGEGSRLTVL.

This clone was seen a handful of times. The chain uses TRBV29-1 and TRBJ2-3; tentatively, D is TRBD1 (5 bases). The V gene's germline CDR1 is SQVTM and CDR2 ANQGSEA. The CDR3 is 13 amino acids. The ends were cut back, 5 bases at V and 5 bases at J, with 14 bases in the middle. CDR3 sequence: CSVRVTAGDTQYF. The CDR3 region has the DNA TGCAGCGTTAGGGTGACAGCCGGAGATACGCAGTATTTT.

The chain uses TRBV11-3 and TRBJ2-5, with D possibly matching TRBD2 (5 bases). Per the germline V gene, CDR1 is SGHNT and CDR2 is YENEEA. The CDR3 runs to 15 residues. V shed 1 base and J shed 1 base, with 10 bases lying between them. CDR3 sequence reads: CASSLAERFQETQYF. As DNA, the CDR3 is TGTGCCAGCAGCTTAGCGGAGCGGTTCCAAGAGACCCAGTACTTC.